This T cell receptor (beta chain) emerged from a study of T cell responses to AZD1222 COVID-19 vaccine. The study, taken as a whole, reports: White British ancestry dominated among donors, who included more females, and clonal diversity was possibly underestimated.

Some clones are missing from TCRdb's copy, which holds only in-frame ones; the method was immunoSEQ multiplex PCR. This table has about 61,000 clones, around 81% appearing once. As for this clone: Antigen specificity is unknown.

V lost 5 bases, J lost 5 bases, and 15 bases lay in between. The CDR3 sequence is 15 residues long. Germline CDR1 KGHDR, CDR2 SFDVKD. This clonotype was sampled from an adult who received the AZD1222 COVID-19 vaccine. This chain connects TRBV24-1 to TRBJ2-1, with D perhaps assigned TRBD1 or TRBD2 (5 bases each). The source material was peripheral blood, sampled 28 days after the second AZD1222 dose. Here the CDR3 DNA reads TGTGCCACCAGTGTCGTACGGGACGAACACAATGAGCAGTTCTTC. Its translation: CATSVVRDEHNEQFF.